This T cell receptor (beta chain) was sequenced during a study of blood T cells in healthy people across ages. About the research overall: Template switching picked up about one barcoded beta molecule for each two T cells. Study findings and constraints: Comparison with aged donors showed that long-lived donors had more naive CD4+ cells and higher diversity.

With regard to this clonotype: The antigen is undetermined.

Germline V gene lookup returns CDR1 SGHTA and CDR2 FQGNSA. Trimming took off 1 base at V and 7 bases at J, with 16 bases between the two ends. The length of the CDR3 is 15 residues. It was with a sample-barcoded 5' primer and a J-beta primer mix that a second PCR of roughly 7 to 12 cycles was run. The yield of each sample was at least 3 million CDR3-containing paired-end reads. TCRdb processed the 5' RACE reads anew with MiXCR; each CDR3 protein has one entry. Among some 730,000 distinct CDR3 sequences listed, approximately 21% were seen once. This TCR was recovered from a man between 70 and 80 years old in good health. The sample taken for sequencing was blood. The chain joins TRBV7-2 to TRBJ1-2, with D hard to call. CDR3 nucleotide sequence: TGTGCCAGCAGCTTAGTTGAGATTACTTCAGGTGGCTACACCTTC. Translated, it gives CASSLVEITSGGYTF.